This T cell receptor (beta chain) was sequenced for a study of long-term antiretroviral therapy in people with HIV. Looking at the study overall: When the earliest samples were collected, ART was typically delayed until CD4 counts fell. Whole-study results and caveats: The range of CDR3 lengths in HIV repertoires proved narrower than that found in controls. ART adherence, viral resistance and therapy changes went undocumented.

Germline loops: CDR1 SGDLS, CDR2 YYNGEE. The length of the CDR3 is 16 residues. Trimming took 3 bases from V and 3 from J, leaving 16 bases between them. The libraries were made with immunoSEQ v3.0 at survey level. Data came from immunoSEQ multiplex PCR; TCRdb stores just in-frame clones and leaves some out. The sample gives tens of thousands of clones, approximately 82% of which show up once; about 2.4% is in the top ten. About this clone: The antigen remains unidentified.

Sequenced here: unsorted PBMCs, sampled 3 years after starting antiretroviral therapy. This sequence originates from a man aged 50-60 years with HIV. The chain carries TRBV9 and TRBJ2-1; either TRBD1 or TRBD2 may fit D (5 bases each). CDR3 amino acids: CASSGVGRKFYNEQFF. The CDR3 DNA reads TGTGCCAGCAGCGGTGTGGGACGGAAGTTCTACAATGAGCAGTTCTTC.